This T cell receptor (beta chain) was identified during a study of T cell responses to AZD1222 COVID-19 vaccine. Study-wide background: Pooled samples include second doses given at about 4 or 12 weeks. Study observations and caveats: CD4 TCRs associated with vaccination spanned spike, dominating at 160-218 and 743-854.

This CDR3 is 13 amino acids long. Germline-derived CDR1 and CDR2 are SGHNT and YYREEE (reference sequence). After removal of 4 bases from V and 8 bases from J, the junction contained 5 bases not matched to a gene. Of note for this clone: What it recognizes is unknown.

Some clones are missing from TCRdb's copy, which holds only in-frame ones; the method was immunoSEQ multiplex PCR. The top ten clones hold 8% to 13% of a sample with over 150,000 clones, roughly 92% of them seen once. The starting material was peripheral blood, obtained on day 0 of AZD1222 vaccination. The origin of this receptor is an adult in good health. This rearrangement joins TRBV5-4 to TRBJ2-1, with 8 bases matching TRBD2. CDR3 loop: CASSPAGEDEQFF. The CDR3 DNA reads TGTGCCAGCAGCCCAGCGGGGGAGGATGAGCAGTTCTTC.